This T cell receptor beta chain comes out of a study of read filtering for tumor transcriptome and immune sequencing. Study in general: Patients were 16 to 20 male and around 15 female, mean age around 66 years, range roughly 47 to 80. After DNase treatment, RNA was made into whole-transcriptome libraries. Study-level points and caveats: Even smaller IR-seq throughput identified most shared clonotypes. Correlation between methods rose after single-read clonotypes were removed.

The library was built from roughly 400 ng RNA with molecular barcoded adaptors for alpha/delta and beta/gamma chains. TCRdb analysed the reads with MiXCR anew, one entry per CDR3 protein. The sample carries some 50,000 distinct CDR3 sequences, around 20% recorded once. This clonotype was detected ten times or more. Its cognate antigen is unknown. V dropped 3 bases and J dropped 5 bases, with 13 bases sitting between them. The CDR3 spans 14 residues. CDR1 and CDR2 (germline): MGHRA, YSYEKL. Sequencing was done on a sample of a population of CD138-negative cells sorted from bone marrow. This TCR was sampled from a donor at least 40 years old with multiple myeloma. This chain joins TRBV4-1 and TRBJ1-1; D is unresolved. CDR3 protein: CASSHPGRGTEAFF. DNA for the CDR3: TGCGCCAGCAGCCATCCCGGGCGCGGGACTGAAGCTTTCTTT.